The clone carrying this T cell receptor (beta chain) was counted ten times or more. Its antigen is currently unknown. This sample is part of a study of CD8 T cells in ankylosing spondylitis. Notes on the study in general: Both synovial fluid and blood in reactive arthritis had previously been reported to carry some motif variants. For ankylosing spondylitis blood, a TCR beta motif of several highly homologous variants appeared characteristic.

The CDR3 spans 15 residues. Trimming took off 3 bases at V and 0 bases at J, with 10 bases between the two ends. Germline CDR1 reads SGHRS; CDR2 reads YFSETQ. TCRdb redid the calling of the 5' RACE reads with MiXCR, one entry per CDR3 protein. The data contain under 85,000 distinct CDR3 sequences, roughly 5% of them singletons. Material for sequencing was blood, either unsorted or a sorted T cell fraction (not recorded which). The clonotype was recovered from a male donor with ankylosing spondylitis or in good health (not recorded which). This chain links TRBV5-1 with TRBJ2-1; D remains unclear. The CDR3 sequence is CASSSRWGSYNEQFF. In DNA, the CDR3 is TGCGCCAGCAGCTCCCGATGGGGCTCCTACAATGAGCAGTTCTTC. The full variable domain, its missing parts supplied by reference TRBV5-1 and TRBJ2-1, is KAGVTQTPRYLIKTRGQQVTLSCSPISGHRSVSWYQQTPGQGLQFLFEYFSETQRNKGNFPGRFSGRQFSNSRSEMNVSTLELGDSALYLCASSSRWGSYNEQFFGPGTRLTVL.